This TCR beta chain was sequenced in a study of cytomegalovirus exposure and HLA in healthy donors. Deletions cut 3 bases from V and 2 bases from J, with 12 bases between. The CDR3 runs 15 residues. CDR1 LNHDA and CDR2 SQIVND come from the germline V gene (reference sequence). The PCR had 60 Vbeta and 13 Jbeta primers. The method was immunoSEQ multiplex PCR; TCRdb's version includes in-frame clones alone and lacks a portion of them. The sample lists 120,000 or so clones, approximately 65% occurring once. Sequencing was performed on PBMCs. This rearrangement joins TRBV19 to TRBJ2-3; a possible D gene is TRBD2 (6 bases). This sequence originates from a man younger than 35 in good health and CMV-seronegative. The CDR3 DNA follows: TGTGCCAGTAGTATTCTGGCGGGGAACACAGATACGCAGTATTTT. Translation gives CASSILAGNTDTQYF.